The clone carrying this TCR beta chain was seen a handful of times. What it binds is unknown. V lost 1 base and J lost 5, with 9 bases in between. This CDR3 contains 13 residues. CDR1 and CDR2 from the germline V gene are ENHRY and SYGVKD. These data belong to a study of T-cell memory formation after mild COVID-19. The overall study: TCR clusters showed largely donor specificity.

5'RACE with constant-segment primers yielded barcoded, UMI-tagged TCR alpha and TCR beta cDNA libraries. MiXCR was run by TCRdb on the 5' RACE reads, yielding one entry per CDR3 protein. In the table there are 84,000 or so distinct CDR3 sequences, over 11% of which are singletons. Study results and caveats: Contracting clones from day 15 to 85 showed balanced CD4/CD8; later expanders favored CD4+. Within pre-infection memory, some responding clones were found, suggesting cross-reactive memory joined.

The clonotype was recovered from an adult woman who had mild COVID-19 (a few samples of this study predate the infection). Cell type and time point are not known. This chain joins TRBV10-3 and TRBJ2-7, with a possible D match to TRBD1 (6 bases). The specimen was PBMCs or a T cell subset sorted from them (not recorded which). CDR3 in amino acids: CAISEWDKNEQYF. In DNA form, the CDR3 reads TGTGCCATCAGTGAGTGGGACAAGAACGAGCAGTACTTC.